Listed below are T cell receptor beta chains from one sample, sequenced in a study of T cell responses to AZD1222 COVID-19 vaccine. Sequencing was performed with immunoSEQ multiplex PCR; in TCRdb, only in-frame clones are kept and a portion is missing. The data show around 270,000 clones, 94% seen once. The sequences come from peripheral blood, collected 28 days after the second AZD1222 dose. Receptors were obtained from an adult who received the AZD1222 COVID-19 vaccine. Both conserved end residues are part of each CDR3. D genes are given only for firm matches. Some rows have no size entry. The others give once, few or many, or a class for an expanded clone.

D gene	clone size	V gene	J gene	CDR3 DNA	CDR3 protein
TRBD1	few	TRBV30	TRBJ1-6	TGTGCCTGGAGTTGGATGGGTCCGGGACAGGGGTGGGGTAATTCACCCCTCCACTTT	CAWSWMGPGQGWGNSPLHF
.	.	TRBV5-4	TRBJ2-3	TGTGCCAGCAGCCCGCTAGGGGATACGCAGTATTTT	CASSPLGDTQYF
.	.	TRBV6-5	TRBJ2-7	TGTGCCAGCAGTTACACCGGACAGAGCTCCTACGAGCAGTACTTC	CASSYTGQSSYEQYF
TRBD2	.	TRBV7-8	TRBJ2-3	TGTGCCAGCAGCTTAATGGTGGCGGGGGGCCAGGGCACAGATACGCAGTATTTT	CASSLMVAGGQGTDTQYF
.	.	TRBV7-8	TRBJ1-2	TGTGCCAGCAGCTTAGCGCTGAGGGATTCGGCTTTAGATGGCTACACCTTC	CASSLALRDSALDGYTF
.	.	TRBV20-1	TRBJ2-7	TGCAGTGCTAGTGAGGACAATTCCTACGAGCAGTACTTC	CSASEDNSYEQYF
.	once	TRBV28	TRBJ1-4	TGTGCCAGCAGTTTGGGTGGGGAAGCGGAAAAACTGTTTTTT	CASSLGGEAEKLFF
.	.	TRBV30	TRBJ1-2	TGTGCCTGGAGTGTACGGTCGGGCAGAACTAACTATGGCTACACCTTC	CAWSVRSGRTNYGYTF
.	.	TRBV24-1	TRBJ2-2	TGTGCCACCAGTGATTGGGCAGGGGAATCCGGGGAGCTGTTTTTT	CATSDWAGESGELFF
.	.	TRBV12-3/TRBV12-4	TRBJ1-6	TGTGCCAGCAGAATTCTCCGTTCACCCCTCCACTTT	CASRILRSPLHF